One sample yielded the 3 T cell receptor beta chains listed below, sequenced in a study of blood T cell repertoires in COVID-19. Method: immunoSEQ multiplex PCR; TCRdb's copy keeps in-frame clones and lacks some. The sample carries about 200,000 clones, about four fifths recorded once. Source material: peripheral blood. These receptors were collected from a woman older than 75 with acute or convalescent COVID-19.

The V gene is TRBV30, the J gene TRBJ1-2; 10 positions agree with TRBD1. The CDR3 extends over 14 amino acids. Germline loops: CDR1 GTSNPN, CDR2 SVGIG (reference sequence). V dropped 5 bases and J dropped 6; count of bases not matched to a gene: 9. This chain's CDR3 is CAWLRDRGFDGYTF. The CDR3 DNA sequence: TGTGCCTGGCTAAGGGACAGGGGCTTTGATGGCTACACCTTC.

The chain is built from TRBV4-3 and TRBJ1-1, with 7 bases aligning to TRBD1. Per germline, CDR1 LGHNA and CDR2 YSLEER. This CDR3 comprises 16 residues. V trimming: 0 bases; J trimming: 10 bases; junction bases outside the gene matches: 14. The CDR3: CASSQDVAGGGFGAFF. Written as DNA, the CDR3 is TGCGCCAGCAGCCAAGATGTCGCGGGAGGGGGCTTCGGAGCTTTCTTT.

This chain links TRBV6-4 with TRBJ2-1, with TRBD2 matching 8 bases. This CDR3 contains 15 residues. Germline loops: CDR1 MRHNA, CDR2 SNTAGT. Trimming at V came to 3 bases and at J to 8 bases, leaving 9 bases not matched to a gene. CDR3 bases: TGTGCCAGCAGTGATCAGAGCGGGAGCTCGGATGAGCAGTTCTTC. It is translated as CASSDQSGSSDEQFF.